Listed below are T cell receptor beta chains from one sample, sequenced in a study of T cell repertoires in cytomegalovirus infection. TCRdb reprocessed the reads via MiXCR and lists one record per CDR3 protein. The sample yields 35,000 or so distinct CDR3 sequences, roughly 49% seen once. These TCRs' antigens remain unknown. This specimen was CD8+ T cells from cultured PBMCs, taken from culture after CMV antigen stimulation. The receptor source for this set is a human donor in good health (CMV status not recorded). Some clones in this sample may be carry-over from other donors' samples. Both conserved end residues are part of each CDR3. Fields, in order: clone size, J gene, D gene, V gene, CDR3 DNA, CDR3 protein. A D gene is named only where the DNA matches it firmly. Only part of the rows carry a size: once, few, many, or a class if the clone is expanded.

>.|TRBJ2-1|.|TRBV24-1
TGTGCCACCAGTGATTTGACAGCGTCCCTTAACTACAATGAGCAGTTCTTC
CATSDLTASLNYNEQFF
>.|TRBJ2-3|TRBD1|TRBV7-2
TGTGCCAGCAGCTTATGGTCAGGGACAGGAGTCACAGATACGCAGTATTTT
CASSLWSGTGVTDTQYF
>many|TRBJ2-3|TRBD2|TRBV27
TGTGCCAGCAGTTTATCGAGTGTCCTAGCGGGAGGCCTTAGCACAGATACGCAGTATTTT
CASSLSSVLAGGLSTDTQYF
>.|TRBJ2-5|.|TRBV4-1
TGCGCCAGCAGCCAATCTTATGGAGAGACCCAGTACTTC
CASSQSYGETQYF
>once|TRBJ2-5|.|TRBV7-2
TGTGCCAGCAGTCCTGGACATTTACGCCAAGAGACCCAGTACTTC
CASSPGHLRQETQYF
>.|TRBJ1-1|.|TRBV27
TGTGCCAGCAGTGAGGGTCCTGAAGCTTTCTTT
CASSEGPEAFF
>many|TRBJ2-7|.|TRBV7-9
TGTGCCAGCAGCTTAGGGGGGCTTGAGCAGTACTTC
CASSLGGLEQYF
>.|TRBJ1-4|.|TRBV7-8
TGTGCCAGCAGCTTAAGTGGAGGGATGAGTGAAAAACTGTTTTTT
CASSLSGGMSEKLFF
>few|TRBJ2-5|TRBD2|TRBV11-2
TGTGCCAGCAGCTTAGTGTCCCGTAGCGCGGGGGGGCGAGAGACCCAGTACTTC
CASSLVSRSAGGRETQYF
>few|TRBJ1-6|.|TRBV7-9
TGTGCCAGCAGCCCTCAGGTTCGTCTCCTCCACTTT
CASSPQVRLLHF
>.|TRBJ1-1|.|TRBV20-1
TGCAGTGCTAGAGCGACGGGAGAGATGAACACTGAAGCTTTCTTT
CSARATGEMNTEAFF
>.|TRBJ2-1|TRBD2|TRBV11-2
TGTGCCAGCAGCCCTAGCGGCCTTAATGAGCAGTTCTTC
CASSPSGLNEQFF
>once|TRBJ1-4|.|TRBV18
TGTGCCAGCTCACCACGCCGGTTTGGGGCCTACGAAAAACTGTTTTTT
CASSPRRFGAYEKLFF
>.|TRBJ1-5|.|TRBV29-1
TGCAGCGTTGAGCAGGGCATGAATCAGCCCCAGCATTTT
CSVEQGMNQPQHF
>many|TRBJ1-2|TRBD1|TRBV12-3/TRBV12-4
TGTGCCAGCAGTGCGGACAGGTTCAACTATGGCTACACCTTC
CASSADRFNYGYTF
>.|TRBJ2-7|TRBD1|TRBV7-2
TGTGCCAGCAGCGAAGGGGGACAGGGGGCGTGGGAGCAGTACTTC
CASSEGGQGAWEQYF
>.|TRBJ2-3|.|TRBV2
TGTGCCAGCAACTTCGACAGGCGGACAGATACGCAGTATTTT
CASNFDRRTDTQYF
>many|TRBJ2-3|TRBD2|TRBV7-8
TGTGCCAGCAGCTCGACTCCCAGCGGGAGGGTCACGGATACGCAGTATTTT
CASSSTPSGRVTDTQYF
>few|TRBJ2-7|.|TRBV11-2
TGTGCCAGCGGCCTATCGGCCAGCGACTTCTCCTACGAGCAGTACTTC
CASGLSASDFSYEQYF
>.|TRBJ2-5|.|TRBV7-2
TGTGCCAGCAGCCCCGTACTAGGACGGGAGACCCAGTACTTC
CASSPVLGRETQYF